One TCR beta chain is described in this entry. TCRdb keeps only in-frame clones here, not all; method: immunoSEQ multiplex PCR. Here the sample spans about 120,000 clones, around nine tenths being singletons. This specimen belongs to a study of control samples from healthy donors and cancer patients. The germline V and J ends were trimmed by 1 base and 5 bases, with 17 bases remaining between them. This CDR3 is 16 amino acids long. Germline lookup yields CDR1 MGHRA and CDR2 YSYEKL. The source of this sequence is a man aged 25-45 years in good health. This rearrangement joins TRBV4-1 to TRBJ1-1; the D is unclear. The sequencing input was blood. The CDR3 DNA reads TGCGCCAGCAGCCAAGGGTTATACTCGGGAGGGACTGAAGCTTTCTTT. As protein: CASSQGLYSGGTEAFF.